This T cell receptor (gamma chain) was observed in a study of gamma-delta T cells after stem cell transplantation. TCRdb re-called the RT-PCR reads through CATT. The table shows 2,500 to 3,500 gamma-chain clones, with roughly 18% occurring only once. Germline V gives CDR1 EGSNGY, CDR2 YDSYNSKV. CDR3 length: 14 residues. After removal of 0 bases from V and 4 bases from J, the junction contained 6 bases not matched to a gene. The sample consisted of gamma-delta T cells. J is TRGJ1 or TRGJ2 and V is TRGV2. This TCR was sampled from a human donor. It is not recorded whose cells these are; they may come from a transplant donor. The CDR3 sequence is CATWDGNGYYKKLF. Written as DNA, the CDR3 is TGTGCCACCTGGGACGGGAATGGATATTATAAGAAACTCTTT.